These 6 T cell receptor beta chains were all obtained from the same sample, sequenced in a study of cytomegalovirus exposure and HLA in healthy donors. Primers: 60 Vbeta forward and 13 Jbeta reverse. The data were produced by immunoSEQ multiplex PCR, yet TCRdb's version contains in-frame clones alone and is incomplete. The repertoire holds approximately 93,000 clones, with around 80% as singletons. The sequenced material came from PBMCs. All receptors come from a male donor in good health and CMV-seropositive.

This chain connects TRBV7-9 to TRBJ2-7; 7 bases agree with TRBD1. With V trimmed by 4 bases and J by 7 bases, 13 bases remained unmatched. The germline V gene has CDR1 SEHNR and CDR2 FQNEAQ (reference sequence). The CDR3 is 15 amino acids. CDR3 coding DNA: TGTGCCAGCAGCTCCCCATTAGACAGGGTGGGGGAGCAGTACTTC. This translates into CASSSPLDRVGEQYF.

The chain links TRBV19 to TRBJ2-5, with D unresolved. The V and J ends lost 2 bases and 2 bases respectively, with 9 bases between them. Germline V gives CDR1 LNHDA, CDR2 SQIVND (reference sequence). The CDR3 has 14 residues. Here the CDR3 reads CASSILPGQETQYF. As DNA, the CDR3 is TGTGCCAGTAGTATACTCCCAGGTCAAGAGACCCAGTACTTC.

CDR3 in amino acids: CASSDRQGVIYGYTF. The CDR3 region has the DNA TGTGCCAGCAGCGACCGACAGGGGGTTATCTATGGCTACACCTTC. The chain links TRBV9 to TRBJ1-2; 9 nucleotides agree with TRBD1. Germline CDR1 is SGDLS and CDR2 is YYNGEE. The J segment lost 4 bases and the V segment lost 3 bases, leaving 7 bases of the junction unmatched. The CDR3 is made up of 15 amino acids.

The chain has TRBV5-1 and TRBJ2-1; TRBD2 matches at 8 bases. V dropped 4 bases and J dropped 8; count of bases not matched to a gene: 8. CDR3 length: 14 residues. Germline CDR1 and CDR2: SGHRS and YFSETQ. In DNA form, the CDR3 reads TGCGCCAGCAGCCCGGGACTAGTACTCGATGAGCAGTTCTTC. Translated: CASSPGLVLDEQFF.

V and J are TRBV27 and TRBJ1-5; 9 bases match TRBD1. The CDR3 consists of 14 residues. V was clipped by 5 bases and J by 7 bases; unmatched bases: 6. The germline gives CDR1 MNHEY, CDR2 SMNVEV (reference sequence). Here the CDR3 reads CASSQTGGNQPQHF. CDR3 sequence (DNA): TGTGCCAGCAGTCAGACAGGGGGTAACCAGCCCCAGCATTTT.

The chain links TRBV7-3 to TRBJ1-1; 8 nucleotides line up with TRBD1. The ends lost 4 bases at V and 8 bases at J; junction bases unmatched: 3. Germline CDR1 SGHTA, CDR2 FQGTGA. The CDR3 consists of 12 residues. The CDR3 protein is CASSSSGGEAFF. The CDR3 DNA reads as TGTGCCAGCAGCTCTTCAGGGGGCGAAGCTTTCTTT.